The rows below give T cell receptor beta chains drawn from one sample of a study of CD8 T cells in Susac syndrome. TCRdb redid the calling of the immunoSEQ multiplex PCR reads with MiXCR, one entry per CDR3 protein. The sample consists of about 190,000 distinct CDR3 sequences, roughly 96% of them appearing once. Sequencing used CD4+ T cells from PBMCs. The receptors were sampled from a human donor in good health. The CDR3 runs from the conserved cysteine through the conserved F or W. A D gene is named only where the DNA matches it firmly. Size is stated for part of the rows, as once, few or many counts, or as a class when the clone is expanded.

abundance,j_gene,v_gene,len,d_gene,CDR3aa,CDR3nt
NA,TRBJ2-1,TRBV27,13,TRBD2,CASSEIAGGEQFF,TGTGCCAGCAGCGAGATAGCGGGGGGGGAGCAGTTCTTC
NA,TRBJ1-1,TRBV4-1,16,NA,CASSQEVTTVAIEAFF,TGCGCCAGCAGCCAAGAAGTCACTACGGTTGCGATCGAAGCTTTCTTT
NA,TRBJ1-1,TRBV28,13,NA,CASSNPVGAEAFF,TGTGCCAGCAGCAACCCAGTTGGGGCTGAAGCTTTCTTT
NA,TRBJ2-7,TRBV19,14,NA,CASSVGFSSYEQYF,TGTGCCAGTAGCGTCGGGTTCAGCTCCTACGAGCAGTACTTC
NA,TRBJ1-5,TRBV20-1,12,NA,CSAGEPGGPQHF,TGCAGTGCTGGGGAACCCGGGGGGCCCCAGCATTTT
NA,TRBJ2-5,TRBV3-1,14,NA,CASSQYGGQGAQYF,TGTGCCAGCAGCCAATACGGGGGACAAGGCGCCCAGTACTTC
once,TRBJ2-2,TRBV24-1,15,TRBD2,CATSDLRGVPGELFF,TGTGCCACCAGTGATTTGCGGGGGGTGCCCGGGGAGCTGTTTTTT
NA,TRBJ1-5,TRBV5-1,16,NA,CASSLGVGGGNQPQHF,TGCGCCAGCAGCTTGGGGGTAGGGGGTGGCAATCAGCCCCAGCATTTT
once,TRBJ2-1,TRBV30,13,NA,CAWSPREDGEQFF,TGTGCCTGGAGTCCGAGGGAGGACGGTGAGCAGTTCTTC
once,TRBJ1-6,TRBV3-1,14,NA,CASSHQGSNSPLHF,TGTGCCAGCAGCCATCAGGGGAGTAATTCACCCCTCCACTTT
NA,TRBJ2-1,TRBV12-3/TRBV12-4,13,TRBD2,CASRDYSYNEQFF,TGTGCCAGCCGGGACTACTCGTACAATGAGCAGTTCTTC
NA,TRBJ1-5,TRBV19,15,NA,CASSAEGPNNQPQHF,TGTGCCAGTAGTGCAGAGGGCCCAAACAATCAGCCCCAGCATTTT
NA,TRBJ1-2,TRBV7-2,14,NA,CASSLAGLTYGYTF,TGTGCCAGCAGCTTAGCTGGGTTAACCTATGGCTACACCTTC
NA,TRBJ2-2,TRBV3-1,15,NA,CASSLRLTNTGELFF,TGTGCCAGCAGTCTTCGACTTACGAACACCGGGGAGCTGTTTTTT
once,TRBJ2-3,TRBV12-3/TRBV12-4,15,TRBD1,CASSIPRTGVDTQYF,TGTGCCAGCAGCATCCCTAGGACAGGGGTAGATACGCAGTATTTT
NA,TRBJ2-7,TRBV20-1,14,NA,CSATPAGPTGEQYF,TGCAGTGCTACGCCCGCCGGGCCCACGGGGGAGCAGTACTTC
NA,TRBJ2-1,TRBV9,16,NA,CASSAENSGVGNEQFF,TGTGCCAGCAGCGCCGAAAATTCGGGAGTAGGCAATGAGCAGTTCTTC
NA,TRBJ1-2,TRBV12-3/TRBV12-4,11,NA,CASTRSDGYTF,TGTGCCAGCACTCGCAGCGATGGCTACACCTTC
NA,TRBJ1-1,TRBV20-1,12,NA,CSARVFGIGAFF,TGCAGTGCTAGAGTGTTTGGGATTGGTGCTTTCTTT
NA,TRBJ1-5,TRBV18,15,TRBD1,CASSEGTGTNQPQHF,TGTGCCAGCTCAGAGGGGACAGGGACGAATCAGCCCCAGCATTTT
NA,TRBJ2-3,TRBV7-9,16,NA,CASSSPWQLGTDTQYF,TGTGCCAGCAGCTCGCCCTGGCAGCTCGGGACAGATACGCAGTATTTT
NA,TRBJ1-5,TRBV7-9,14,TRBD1,CASSLDRDRQPQHF,TGTGCCAGCAGCTTGGACAGGGACCGGCAGCCCCAGCATTTT
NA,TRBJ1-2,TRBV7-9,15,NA,CASSLGEGRVYGYTF,TGTGCCAGCAGCTTAGGAGAGGGTCGCGTCTATGGCTACACCTTC
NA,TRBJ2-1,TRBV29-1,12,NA,CSVVSGGNEQFF,TGCAGCGTTGTCTCAGGGGGGAATGAGCAGTTCTTC
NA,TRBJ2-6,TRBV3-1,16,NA,CASSPQRGSGANVLTF,TGTGCCAGCAGCCCGCAAAGGGGGTCTGGGGCCAACGTCCTGACTTTC
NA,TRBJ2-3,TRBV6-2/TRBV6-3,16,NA,CASSMTSGGPTDTQYF,TGTGCCAGCAGCATGACGAGCGGAGGCCCCACAGATACGCAGTATTTT
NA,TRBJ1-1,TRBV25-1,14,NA,CASSPQGSTTEAFF,TGTGCCAGCAGTCCCCAGGGTAGTACGACTGAAGCTTTCTTT
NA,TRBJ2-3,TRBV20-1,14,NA,CSASVSPAGDTQYF,TGCAGTGCTAGCGTGAGCCCGGCCGGAGATACGCAGTATTTT
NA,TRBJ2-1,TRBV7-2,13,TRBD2,CASSLTGGREQFF,TGTGCCAGCAGCTTAACGGGAGGACGGGAGCAGTTCTTC
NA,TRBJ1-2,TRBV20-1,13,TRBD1,CSAESWTGRGYTF,TGCAGTGCTGAATCTTGGACAGGGAGAGGCTACACCTTC
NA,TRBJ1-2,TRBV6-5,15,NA,CASSYGTARGVRYTF,TGTGCCAGCAGTTATGGGACCGCGAGGGGGGTCCGCTACACCTTC
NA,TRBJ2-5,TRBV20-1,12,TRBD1,CSALTGEETQYF,TGCAGTGCTTTGACAGGGGAGGAGACCCAGTACTTC
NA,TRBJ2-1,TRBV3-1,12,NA,CASSQEGNEQFF,TGTGCCAGCAGCCAAGAAGGGAATGAGCAGTTCTTC
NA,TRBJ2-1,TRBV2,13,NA,CASREVPVNEQFF,TGTGCCAGCAGAGAGGTTCCCGTCAATGAGCAGTTCTTC
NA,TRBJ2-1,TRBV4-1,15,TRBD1,CASSQVMSGGNEQFF,TGCGCCAGCAGCCAAGTTATGTCAGGGGGCAATGAGCAGTTCTTC
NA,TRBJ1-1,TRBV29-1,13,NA,CSVTQGGGTEAFF,TGCAGCGTTACTCAGGGAGGGGGCACTGAAGCTTTCTTT
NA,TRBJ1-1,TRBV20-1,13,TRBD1,CSARDDRDTEAFF,TGCAGTGCTAGAGATGACAGGGACACTGAAGCTTTCTTT
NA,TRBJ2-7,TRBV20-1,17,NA,CSVTRSPGHGLAYEQYF,TGCAGTGTTACACGTTCTCCAGGACACGGGTTAGCGTACGAGCAGTACTTC
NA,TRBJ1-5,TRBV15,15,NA,CATSSLPGFNQPQHF,TGTGCCACCAGCAGCTTACCGGGATTCAATCAGCCCCAGCATTTT
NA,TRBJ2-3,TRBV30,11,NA,CAWSSVGGQYF,TGTGCCTGGAGTTCAGTGGGCGGGCAGTATTTT
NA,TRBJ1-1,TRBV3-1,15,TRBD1,CASSPRTGMNTEAFF,TGTGCCAGCAGCCCACGGACAGGAATGAACACTGAAGCTTTCTTT
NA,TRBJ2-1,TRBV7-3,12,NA,CASSLMRDEQFF,TGTGCCAGCAGCTTAATGAGGGATGAGCAGTTCTTC
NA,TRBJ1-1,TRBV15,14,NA,CATSRDAGRTEAFF,TGTGCCACCAGCAGAGATGCAGGGCGTACTGAAGCTTTCTTT
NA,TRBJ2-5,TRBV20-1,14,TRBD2,CSARDSGRVETQYF,TGCAGTGCTAGAGATTCCGGGAGGGTAGAGACCCAGTACTTC
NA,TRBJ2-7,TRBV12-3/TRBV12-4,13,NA,CASMTGLAYEQYF,TGTGCCAGCATGACGGGGTTGGCCTACGAGCAGTACTTC
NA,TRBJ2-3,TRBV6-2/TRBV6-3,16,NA,CASSNLFRTSTDTQYF,TGTGCCAGCAGTAACCTTTTCAGGACTAGCACAGATACGCAGTATTTT
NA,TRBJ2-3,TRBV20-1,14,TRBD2,CSAELGGSTDTQYF,TGCAGTGCTGAGCTCGGGGGGTCCACAGATACGCAGTATTTT
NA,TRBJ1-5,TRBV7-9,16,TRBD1,CASSRPGTGGDQPQHF,TGTGCCAGCAGTCGGCCCGGGACAGGGGGCGACCAGCCCCAGCATTTT
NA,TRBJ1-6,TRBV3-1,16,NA,CASSQGGAASPVPLHF,TGTGCCAGCAGCCAAGGTGGGGCAGCTTCTCCGGTACCCCTCCACTTT
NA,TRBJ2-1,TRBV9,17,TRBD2,CASTKGLAGGSYNEQFF,TGTGCCAGCACGAAGGGACTAGCGGGAGGTTCCTACAATGAGCAGTTCTTC
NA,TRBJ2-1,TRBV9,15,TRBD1,CASSEQGAGYNEQFF,TGTGCCAGCAGCGAACAGGGGGCAGGGTACAATGAGCAGTTCTTC